Sequencing of this TCR beta chain was carried out in a study of cytomegalovirus exposure and HLA in healthy donors. Points from the study as a whole: In a later analysis, most CMV-associated TCR beta chains appeared HLA-restricted. Researchers reportedly found TCR beta sequences accurately predicted most subjects' HLA-A and HLA-B alleles.

About this clone: What it binds is unknown.

In the PCR, 60 Vbeta and 13 Jbeta primers were used. The repertoire was sequenced with immunoSEQ multiplex PCR; TCRdb's copy has only in-frame clones and lacks some. The table records roughly 160,000 clones, around 77% of them present only once. Participants comprised healthy donors of bone marrow. Donors showed nominal health when sampled, although they likely had unrecorded immune exposures. Sequenced sample: PBMCs. This receptor was taken from a man aged 55 to 70 in good health and CMV-seronegative.

For the CDR3, the DNA is TGTGCCAGCAGCGTTGGGGGGGCGAACACCGGGGAGCTGTTTTTT. Amino acids: CASSVGGANTGELFF. This chain joins TRBV9 and TRBJ2-2; 7 positions agree with TRBD2. This CDR3 spans 15 amino acids. CDR1 and CDR2 from the germline V gene are SGDLS and YYNGEE. Trimming removed 2 bases from V and 0 bases from J; junction bases left unmatched: 1.